Below are 24 T cell receptor beta chains sequenced from a single sample in a study of blood T cells in healthy people across ages. Alongside a J-beta primer mix, a sample-barcoded 5' primer served in a second PCR lasting about 7 to 12 cycles. In TCRdb, the 5' RACE reads were re-called with MiXCR into one record per CDR3 protein. The sample consists of roughly 570,000 distinct CDR3 sequences, approximately 30% of them appearing once. Sample: blood. All receptors come from a woman between 65 and 79 years old in good health.

There are a few counts of this clonotype. The rearrangement uses TRBV7-2 and TRBJ2-7; D not certain. V was trimmed by 7 bases and J by 7 bases, leaving 20 bases between them. This CDR3 is built from 14 residues. Germline V lookup: CDR1 SGHTA, CDR2 FQGNSA. CDR3 sequence reads: CASNPAVAEPEQYF. The CDR3, as DNA: TGTGCCAGCAACCCGGCCGTCGCGGAGCCTGAGCAGTACTTC.

This clonotype occurred many times. This chain connects TRBV6-5 to TRBJ2-3; no definite D call. Germline CDR1 MNHEY, CDR2 SVGAGI. The CDR3 consists of 13 residues. The germline V and J ends were trimmed by 6 bases and 1 base, with 8 bases remaining between them. CDR3 amino acids: CASRVPGTDTQYF. In DNA, the CDR3 is TGTGCCAGCAGGGTCCCGGGCACAGATACGCAGTATTTT.

Many counts were recorded for this clonotype. V and J are TRBV7-9 and TRBJ1-2, with 11 nucleotides matching TRBD1. Per germline, CDR1 SEHNR and CDR2 FQNEAQ (reference sequence). The ends lost 5 bases at V and 4 bases at J; junction bases unmatched: 3. The length of the CDR3 is 14 residues. CDR3 DNA sequence: TGTGCCAGCAGCACCGGGACAGGGGGCTATGGCTACACCTTC. Its protein product is CASSTGTGGYGYTF. The complete variable domain, with remaining parts taken from reference TRBV7-9 and TRBJ1-2, reads DTGVSQNPRHKITKRGQNVTFRCDPISEHNRLYWYRQTLGQGPEFLTYFQNEAQLEKSRLLSDRFSAERPKGSFSTLEIQRTEQGDSAMYLCASSTGTGGYGYTFGSGTRLTVV.

This clonotype was recorded a few times. The J gene is TRBJ2-5, the V gene TRBV5-1; D gene uncertain. The V end was cut by 5 bases, the J end by 3 bases, with 11 bases between. The CDR3 runs 13 residues. CDR1 and CDR2 from the germline V gene are SGHRS and YFSETQ. CDR3 in DNA: TGCGCCAGCAGTCCGTCTTTGAAAGAGACCCAGTACTTC. Translating gives CASSPSLKETQYF.

Of note for this clonotype: One end of the junction does not line up with germline, which may come from a read error. DNA of the CDR3: TGTGCCAGCAGCGTAGATGGACAGTTCTCCTACGAGCAGTACTTC. Encoded protein: CASSVDGQFSYEQYF. The chain is built from TRBV11-2 and TRBJ2-7; D might be TRBD1 (6 bases). The length of the CDR3 is 15 residues. Germline CDR1 reads SGHAT; CDR2 reads FQNNGV.

This chain joins TRBV20-1 and TRBJ2-7, with TRBD2 identical over 8 bases. The CDR3 totals 15 residues. V lost 6 bases, J lost 3 bases, and 13 bases stayed unmatched. Germline V CDR1 and CDR2: DFQATT, SNEGSKA (reference sequence). The CDR3 bases are TGCAGTGCCAACCCGGCTCGGGGGGGGAGCTACGAGCAGTACTTC. As protein: CSANPARGGSYEQYF.

This clonotype has more than one count but fewer than ten. CDR3 in amino acids: CASSSRQASTDTQYF. CDR3 DNA sequence: TGTGCCAGCAGCTCGAGACAGGCTAGCACAGATACGCAGTATTTT. This chain links TRBV7-6 with TRBJ2-3, with D possibly being TRBD1 (6 bases). Germline CDR1 SGHVS, CDR2 FNYEAQ. This CDR3 has 15 amino acids. V lost 4 bases and J lost 0, with 11 bases in between.

The chain employs TRBV4-3 and TRBJ2-2; 7 bases match TRBD2. CDR3 length: 18 amino acids. Germline loops: CDR1 LGHNA, CDR2 YSLEER. After removal of 5 bases from V and 3 bases from J, the junction contained 15 bases not matched to a gene. This CDR3 reads CASSKGRVPYLYTGELFF. CDR3 bases: TGCGCCAGCAGCAAAGGGAGGGTACCATACTTGTACACCGGGGAGCTGTTTTTT.

The rearrangement joins TRBV18 to TRBJ1-2; TRBD1 aligns across 7 bases. V was clipped by 2 bases and J by 1 base; unmatched bases: 16. The CDR3 is made up of 19 amino acids. Germline lookup yields CDR1 KGHSH and CDR2 LQKENI. CDR3 bases: TGTGCCAGCTCACCAGGACCCTTGACAGGGATCCAATTTAACTATGGCTACACCTTC. This encodes CASSPGPLTGIQFNYGYTF.

The chain couples TRBV20-1 to TRBJ2-2, with 8 bases identical to TRBD1. Trimming removed 0 bases from V and 4 bases from J; junction bases left unmatched: 7. Germline lookup yields CDR1 DFQATT and CDR2 SNEGSKA (reference sequence). This CDR3 is built from 16 residues. Here the CDR3 reads CSARDVARGLTGELFF. The CDR3 region has the DNA TGCAGTGCTAGAGATGTAGCCAGGGGGCTCACCGGGGAGCTGTTTTTT.

The chain has TRBV6-2 or TRBV6-3 and TRBJ2-7; possibly TRBD1 for D (6 bases). The CDR3 spans 12 residues. Between the trimmed V and J ends, which lost 7 bases and 4 bases, there was a span of 11 bases. Germline V CDR1 and CDR2: MNHEY, SVGEGT. The CDR3 reads CASTWGQYEQYF. CDR3 DNA: TGTGCCAGCACCTGGGGGCAGTACGAGCAGTACTTC.

This clonotype was detected many times. This chain connects TRBV13 to TRBJ2-7, with 9 bases lining up with TRBD1. The CDR3 consists of 16 residues. CDR1 is PRHDT and CDR2 is FYEKMQ in the germline V gene (reference sequence). V was pared by 5 bases and J by 0 bases, with 8 bases of the junction left unmatched. As DNA, the CDR3 is TGTGCCAGCAGCCCCCGGACAGGGGCCTTCTCCTACGAGCAGTACTTC. It encodes CASSPRTGAFSYEQYF.

This clonotype occurred a few times. The junction does not match germline at one end; this may be a read error. V usage is TRBV5-1 and J usage is TRBJ2-2, with D uncertain. Germline loops: CDR1 SGHRS, CDR2 YFSETQ. The CDR3 is 15 amino acids. The CDR3 DNA sequence: TGCGCCAGCAGCTTGGCCCTGACGAACACTGGGGAGCTGTTTTTT. It is translated as CASSLALTNTGELFF.

The genes are TRBV7-3 and TRBJ2-1; 10 bases align to TRBD1. V lost 4 bases and J lost 4; bases outside the gene matches: 4. Germline CDR1 SGHTA, CDR2 FQGTGA. There are 15 residues in the CDR3. CDR3 in DNA: TGTGCCAGCAGCTCTGGACAGGGGGTATACAATGAGCAGTTCTTC. It yields the protein CASSSGQGVYNEQFF.

The chain couples TRBV7-8 to TRBJ2-5, with a weak D call TRBD1 (5 bases). The J call may be in error: the DNA end matches TRBJ2-7 better. The CDR3 has 16 amino acids. Germline CDR1 and CDR2: SGHVS and FQNEAQ. The chain's CDR3 is CASSPRGPRTSYEQYF. The CDR3 DNA reads TGTGCCAGCAGCCCGCGTGGCCCCAGGACATCCTACGAGCAGTACTTC.

The V call is TRBV7-9, the J call TRBJ1-1, with D possibly matching TRBD1 (5 bases). Germline V gene sequence: CDR1 SEHNR, CDR2 FQNEAQ (reference sequence). The V end was cut by 0 bases, the J end by 3 bases, with 8 bases between. The CDR3 is made up of 14 amino acids. CDR3 loop: CASSLAGGYTEAFF. In DNA, the CDR3 is TGTGCCAGCAGCTTAGCGGGGGGATACACTGAAGCTTTCTTT. Full variable domain (missing parts from reference TRBV7-9 and TRBJ1-1): DTGVSQNPRHKITKRGQNVTFRCDPISEHNRLYWYRQTLGQGPEFLTYFQNEAQLEKSRLLSDRFSAERPKGSFSTLEIQRTEQGDSAMYLCASSLAGGYTEAFFGQGTRLTVV.

V and J are TRBV10-3 and TRBJ2-7, with 15 bases fitting TRBD2. Germline CDR1 reads ENHRY; CDR2 reads SYGVKD. The CDR3 is 20 amino acids. V shed 8 bases, J shed 4 bases, and the junction held 21 bases outside the gene matches. In nucleotides, the CDR3 is TGTGCCATCTCCCCTTACCATCCGGGACTAGCGGGAGGCGGGGGGTACGAGCAGTACTTC. This codes for CAISPYHPGLAGGGGYEQYF.

The chain recombines TRBV2 with TRBJ2-1; D uncertain. V was shortened by 8 bases and J by 7 bases, with 15 bases between the two germline ends. Per germline, CDR1 SNHLY and CDR2 FYNNEI. This CDR3 is 13 amino acids long. CDR3 sequence (DNA): TGTGCCAGCGCCTCTGACGCCGAAAATGAGCAGTTCTTC. Translated, it gives CASASDAENEQFF.

This clonotype has more than one count but fewer than ten. The CDR3 DNA reads as TGTGCCAGCAGTGACCCAGGGGGCAATCTTGAAAAACTGTTTTTT. Translating gives CASSDPGGNLEKLFF. The rearrangement uses TRBV6-1 and TRBJ1-4, with 8 bases matching TRBD1. This CDR3 has 15 amino acids. The junction had 7 bases not matched to a gene; V was cut back by 3 bases and J by 7 bases. Per the germline V gene, CDR1 is MNHNS and CDR2 is SASEGT.

This clonotype was detected a few times. This chain links TRBV5-1 with TRBJ1-1, with 9 bases matching TRBD1. Germline CDR1 reads SGHRS; CDR2 reads YFSETQ. There are 15 residues in the CDR3. V trimming: 1 base; J trimming: 1 base; junction bases outside the gene matches: 2. In DNA, the CDR3 is TGCGCCAGCAGCTTGAGGGGACAGGGGAACACTGAAGCTTTCTTT. Its translation: CASSLRGQGNTEAFF.

V is TRBV20-1 and J is TRBJ1-1; perhaps TRBD1 as D (6 bases). Germline V gene sequence: CDR1 DFQATT, CDR2 SNEGSKA (reference sequence). Trimming took off 4 bases at V and 4 bases at J, with 13 bases between the two ends. The length of the CDR3 is 13 residues. This CDR3 is CSAKRGAGTEAFF. The CDR3 coding sequence is TGCAGTGCTAAAAGGGGGGCGGGCACTGAAGCTTTCTTT.

The V and J genes are TRBV4-3 and TRBJ2-7; the D is unclear. Germline values: CDR1 LGHNA, CDR2 YSLEER. CDR3 size: 14 residues. V was pared by 1 base and J by 4 bases, with 11 bases between. The CDR3 DNA sequence: TGCGCCAGCAGCCAAGGCTCTTATGATTACGAGCAGTACTTC. This encodes CASSQGSYDYEQYF.

This clonotype was counted a few times. The chain employs TRBV5-1 and TRBJ2-1; 7 bases fit TRBD2. Trimming at V came to 5 bases and at J to 6 bases, leaving 8 bases not matched to a gene. The CDR3 runs to 14 residues. The germline V gene encodes CDR1 SGHRS and CDR2 YFSETQ. Here the CDR3 DNA reads TGCGCCAGCAGGGCCGGACTAGTCTGCAATGAGCAGTTCTTC. It specifies CASRAGLVCNEQFF.

The chain carries TRBV12-3 or TRBV12-4 and TRBJ2-2, with a possible D match to TRBD2 (6 bases). The CDR3 runs to 14 residues. With 5 bases removed from V and 6 bases from J, the gap between germline ends came to 13 bases. The CDR3 reads CASSPGLPPGELFF. The CDR3, as DNA: TGTGCCAGCAGTCCGGGACTTCCTCCCGGGGAGCTGTTTTTT.